This T cell receptor (beta chain) was sequenced for a study of blood T cell repertoires in COVID-19. Overall study context: Italy, Spain and the United States were the sources of the convalescent and acute COVID-19 samples.

Only in-frame clones appear in the TCRdb table, and some are missing; sequencing was by immunoSEQ multiplex PCR. The table includes about 120,000 clones, around 76% detected once. Germline trimming cut 5 bases from V and 7 bases from J; bases unmatched to any gene: 10. The length of the CDR3 is 15 residues. In germline, CDR1 is SGHTA, CDR2 FQGNSA. Sequencing was done on a sample of peripheral blood. V usage is TRBV7-2 and J usage is TRBJ1-2; 10 positions agree with TRBD1. This clonotype was obtained from a man in his sixties or seventies with acute or convalescent COVID-19. CDR3 loop: CASSTRQGARSGYTF. CDR3 nucleotide sequence: TGTGCCAGCAGCACTAGACAGGGGGCGAGGTCTGGCTACACCTTC.